This is a list of T cell receptor beta chains from one sample in a study of blood T cell repertoires in COVID-19. Sequenced by immunoSEQ multiplex PCR; TCRdb stores in-frame clones only, minus some. The sample lists 200,000 to 250,000 clones, 83% seen once, with about 8% in the top ten. The source material was peripheral blood. The receptor source for this set is a woman in her forties or fifties with acute or convalescent COVID-19. CDR3s leave out the opening cysteine and the closing phenylalanine or tryptophan.

>TRBV7-9|TRBJ2-3
ASSFYAGGRIQRDTQY
>TRBV6-5|TRBJ2-7
ASSTTSGLYEQY
>TRBV6-1|TRBJ1-5
ASSEGQDLQPQH
>TRBV6-6|TRBJ1-6
ASSPGTSNSPLH
>TRBV27|TRBJ1-1
ASSLGGGNTEAF
>TRBV7-9|TRBJ1-1
ASSLGAVGTEAF
>TRBV11-2|TRBJ2-3
ASSLVRRGTGMTDTQY
>TRBV24-1|TRBJ2-5
ATSESPGTGGQETQY
>TRBV2|TRBJ2-7
ASRGASGSRNEQY
>TRBV5-1|TRBJ1-1
ASSHGQPMNTEAF
>TRBV5-1|TRBJ2-7
ASSSPPKQRQGAYEQY
>TRBV7-8|TRBJ2-1
ASSRGLAGGIYNEQF
>TRBV28|TRBJ2-7
ASRISGTTYEQY
>TRBV5-1|TRBJ2-5
ASSGGRTSGSQETQY
>TRBV6-5|TRBJ2-5
ASTSLASSETQY
>TRBV19|TRBJ2-5
ASSPGLVSPETQY
>TRBV21-1|TRBJ2-7
ASRRLEGPHSYEQY
>TRBV27|TRBJ1-5
ASSLQSSNQPQH
>TRBV3-1/TRBV3-2|TRBJ2-1
ASSQDLVSYNEQF
>TRBV5-1|TRBJ1-2
ASTPQGNYGYT
>TRBV28|TRBJ2-1
ASSSTGTRSYNEQF
>TRBV5-4|TRBJ1-1
ASSKDRDTEAF
>TRBV19|TRBJ2-1
ASIGGTTYNEQF
>TRBV18|TRBJ2-7
ASSQRGGGEQY
>TRBV7-9|TRBJ2-1
ASSLAVGQSSYNEQF
>TRBV30|TRBJ2-7
AWKPRGYEQY
>TRBV20-1|TRBJ2-1
SASDVGTGTSGRINEQF